These 27 T cell receptor beta chains were all obtained from the same sample, sequenced in a study of shared clonotypes between healthy human individuals. Profiling relied on immunoSEQ multiplex PCR, and the TCRdb table lists in-frame clones only, not all of them. Here the sample spans over 1.4 million clones, approximately 97% being singletons. The sample consisted of naive CD4+ T cells sorted from blood. Specified subset: CD45RA+ positively selected. The receptors derive from a man in his thirties or forties in good health.

The chain recombines TRBV28 with TRBJ2-3; D is perhaps TRBD2 (6 bases). V lost 7 bases and J lost 6, with 14 bases in between. This CDR3 is built from 13 residues. CDR1 and CDR2 (germline): MDHEN, SYDVKM. Here the CDR3 DNA reads TGTGCCAGCAAGGTGGGAGGTGTTGATACGCAGTATTTT. Translating it yields CASKVGGVDTQYF. The full variable domain, rest sourced from reference TRBV28 and TRBJ2-3, is DVKVTQSSRYLVKRTGEKVFLECVQDMDHENMFWYRQDPGLGLRLIYFSYDVKMKEKGDIPEGYSVSREKKERFSLILESASTNQTSMYLCASKVGGVDTQYFGPGTRLTVL.

V is TRBV7-9 and J is TRBJ2-7; perhaps TRBD2 as D (5 bases). Per the germline V gene, CDR1 is SEHNR and CDR2 is FQNEAQ (reference sequence). The V gene lost 8 bases and the J gene lost 2 bases, with 19 bases spanning the gap. The CDR3 totals 15 residues. The CDR3 DNA sequence: TGTGCCAGCGGGAGCACGTCCGGGCGTCCCTACGAGCAGTACTTC. The encoded protein is CASGSTSGRPYEQYF.

This sequence joins TRBV7-2 and TRBJ2-2; D is possibly TRBD1 (5 bases). The CDR3 runs 13 residues. The V gene's germline CDR1 is SGHTA and CDR2 FQGNSA. The V end lost 4 bases, the J end lost 7 bases, and 10 bases lay between the germline ends. CDR3 DNA: TGTGCCAGCAGCTCTCAGGGTTACGGGGAGCTGTTTTTT. This sequence encodes CASSSQGYGELFF.

The chain joins TRBV29-1 to TRBJ1-1; weak D call: TRBD1 (6 bases). Per the germline V gene, CDR1 is SQVTM and CDR2 is ANQGSEA. Trimming removed 7 bases at V and 0 bases at J, with 12 bases between. The CDR3 is 13 residues long. The CDR3 coding sequence is TGCAGCGGCGCGGGACAACTGAACACTGAAGCTTTCTTT. This codes for CSGAGQLNTEAFF.

This rearrangement joins TRBV2 to TRBJ1-5; 7 bases are shared with TRBD1. V lost 1 base, J lost 3 bases, and 3 bases stayed unmatched. The CDR3 sequence is 15 residues long. Germline CDR1 reads SNHLY; CDR2 reads FYNNEI. The CDR3 DNA follows: TGTGCCAGCAGTGAAGAGACAGGGTACAATCAGCCCCAGCATTTT. This translates into CASSEETGYNQPQHF.

The rearrangement links TRBV9 to TRBJ2-1; 8 bases are shared with TRBD2. J was trimmed by 6 bases and V by 0 bases; bases with no gene match: 8. This CDR3 has 16 amino acids. CDR1 and CDR2 (germline): SGDLS, YYNGEE. CDR3 bases: TGTGCCAGCAGCGTAGGGACGGGAGGGCCCGGCAATGAGCAGTTCTTC. Encoded protein: CASSVGTGGPGNEQFF. Full variable domain (remainder filled in from reference TRBV9 and TRBJ2-1): DSGVTQTPKHLITATGQRVTLRCSPRSGDLSVYWYQQSLDQGLQFLIQYYNGEERAKGNILERFSAQQFPDLHSELNLSSLELGDSALYFCASSVGTGGPGNEQFFGPGTRLTVL.

V and J are TRBV5-5 and TRBJ2-7, with D perhaps TRBD1 (6 bases). V lost 2 bases and J 5 bases, leaving 17 bases between the germline ends. Germline-derived CDR1 and CDR2 are SGHKS and YYEKEE (reference sequence). CDR3 length equals 15 residues. The CDR3 is CASSFPGQKRDEQYF. The CDR3 DNA reads TGTGCCAGCAGCTTCCCGGGACAAAAAAGGGACGAGCAGTACTTC.

This clone appeared a single time. The chain combines TRBV5-1 with TRBJ2-7; 14 nucleotides align to TRBD2. This CDR3 is built from 14 residues. V lost 4 bases to trimming and J lost 6 bases; unmatched junction nucleotides: 3. From germline, CDR1 is SGHRS and CDR2 YFSETQ. The CDR3 here is CASSIGTSGSEQYF. For the CDR3, the DNA is TGCGCCAGCAGCATCGGGACTAGCGGGAGCGAGCAGTACTTC.

This clone was detected only once. The J gene is TRBJ2-7, the V gene TRBV25-1, with TRBD1 matching 7 bases. Germline values: CDR1 MGHDK, CDR2 SYGVNS. V shed 3 bases, J shed 2 bases, and the junction held 7 bases outside the gene matches. CDR3 length equals 15 residues. DNA of the CDR3: TGTGCCAGCAGTGAGAGATTGGGACAGCCCTACGAGCAGTACTTC. Its protein product is CASSERLGQPYEQYF.

V gene TRBV6-5 combines with J gene TRBJ2-1; D gene unclear. The germline V gene has CDR1 MNHEY and CDR2 SVGAGI. This CDR3 spans 13 amino acids. Trimming removed 5 bases at V and 5 bases at J, with 10 bases between. In nucleotides, the CDR3 is TGTGCCAGCAGTCCCCCAACACACAATGAGCAGTTCTTC. Translating gives CASSPPTHNEQFF.

The table lists this clone with a count of one. This rearrangement joins TRBV30 to TRBJ1-1, with unresolved D. Deletions cut 6 bases from V and 2 bases from J, with 13 bases between. The CDR3 covers 13 residues. Germline values: CDR1 GTSNPN, CDR2 SVGIG (reference sequence). The CDR3 region has the DNA TGTGCCTGCCAGGACCATCCCAACACTGAAGCTTTCTTT. It codes for CACQDHPNTEAFF. The full variable domain, rest sourced from reference TRBV30 and TRBJ1-1, is SQTIHQWPATLVQPVGSPLSLECTVEGTSNPNLYWYRQAAGRGLQLLFYSVGIGQISSEVPQNLSASRPQDRQFILSSKKLLLSDSGFYLCACQDHPNTEAFFGQGTRLTVV.

This clone was detected only a few times. The gene calls are TRBV11-2 and TRBJ2-1; D possibly corresponds to TRBD2 (5 bases). The CDR3 is 13 amino acids. V lost 5 bases, J lost 8 bases, and 13 bases lay in between. Germline V gene sequence: CDR1 SGHAT, CDR2 FQNNGV. The CDR3 DNA sequence: TGTGCCAGCAGCCACGCTACGGGATATGAGCAGTTCTTC. Amino acids: CASSHATGYEQFF.

J is TRBJ2-1 and V is TRBV27; 12 nucleotides match TRBD2. The trim removed 6 bases at V and 7 bases at J, leaving 7 bases unmatched. Germline V gives CDR1 MNHEY, CDR2 SMNVEV (reference sequence). There are 15 residues in the CDR3. CDR3: CASSPTSGSWNEQFF. The CDR3 bases are TGTGCCAGCAGCCCGACTAGCGGGAGTTGGAATGAGCAGTTCTTC.

The V call is TRBV6-5, the J call TRBJ2-3; D is unresolved. V lost 6 bases, J lost 4 bases, and 17 bases lay in between. The CDR3 covers 15 residues. Germline V gene data show CDR1 as MNHEY and CDR2 as SVGAGI. The CDR3 DNA sequence: TGTGCCAGCAGCCTTGGACCACATACCGCAGATACGCAGTATTTT. Translation: CASSLGPHTADTQYF.

This chain connects TRBV28 to TRBJ2-7, with 7 bases identical to TRBD1. The CDR3 has 14 residues. The J segment lost 5 bases and the V segment lost 3 bases, leaving 7 bases of the junction unmatched. Germline V lookup: CDR1 MDHEN, CDR2 SYDVKM. This CDR3 is CASSLAGTVNEQYF. The CDR3 DNA sequence: TGTGCCAGCAGTTTGGCTGGGACAGTGAACGAGCAGTACTTC.

V gene TRBV5-4 combines with J gene TRBJ2-3, with a weak D call TRBD2 (5 bases). With 0 bases removed from V and 8 bases from J, the gap between germline ends came to 13 bases. The CDR3 has 14 amino acids. The germline V gene encodes CDR1 SGHNT and CDR2 YYREEE (reference sequence). The DNA of the CDR3 is TGTGCCAGCAGCTTGGATCGAGCGGAGGCTACGCAGTATTTT. Translation gives CASSLDRAEATQYF. Variable domain in full (rest from reference TRBV5-4 and TRBJ2-3): ETGVTQSPTHLIKTRGQQVTLRCSSQSGHNTVSWYQQALGQGPQFIFQYYREEENGRGNFPPRFSGLQFPNYSSELNVNALELDDSALYLCASSLDRAEATQYFGPGTRLTVL.

This chain connects TRBV27 to TRBJ2-1, with 9 bases fitting TRBD2. The germline V gene encodes CDR1 MNHEY and CDR2 SMNVEV (reference sequence). V lost 1 base, J lost 5 bases, and 3 bases stayed unmatched. CDR3 size: 15 residues. CDR3 region: CASSLYSSGNNEQFF. The CDR3 DNA follows: TGTGCCAGCAGTTTATATTCTAGCGGGAACAATGAGCAGTTCTTC.

This chain links TRBV11-3 with TRBJ2-6, with TRBD2 as a possible D gene (6 bases). V was pared by 5 bases and J by 2 bases, with 16 bases between. Germline V gene sequence: CDR1 SGHNT, CDR2 YENEEA. CDR3 length equals 17 residues. Written as DNA, the CDR3 is TGTGCCAGCAGCCTAAGTAGACTAGGACCTGGGGCCAACGTCCTGACTTTC. It translates to CASSLSRLGPGANVLTF. The full variable domain, with the rest looked up from reference TRBV11-3 and TRBJ2-6, is EAGVVQSPRYKIIEKKQPVAFWCNPISGHNTLYWYLQNLGQGPELLIRYENEEAVDDSQLPKDRFSAERLKGVDSTLKIQPAELGDSAVYLCASSLSRLGPGANVLTFGAGSRLTVL.

The rearrangement joins TRBV5-1 to TRBJ2-7; 10 bases are shared with TRBD2. From germline, CDR1 is SGHRS and CDR2 YFSETQ. With V trimmed by 1 base and J by 5 bases, 6 bases remained unmatched. The CDR3 is made up of 15 amino acids. CDR3 nucleotides: TGCGCCAGCAGCTTGTCAGCGGGAGGGCCCAACGAGCAGTACTTC. Translation gives CASSLSAGGPNEQYF.

The rearrangement uses TRBV5-1 and TRBJ2-3, with D hard to call. In germline, CDR1 is SGHRS, CDR2 YFSETQ. CDR3 length: 14 residues. Trimming stripped 2 bases from V and 0 bases from J, with 7 bases between. This CDR3 is CASSFRSSTDTQYF. CDR3 DNA: TGCGCCAGCAGCTTCAGGAGCAGCACAGATACGCAGTATTTT.

The V call is TRBV5-4, the J call TRBJ2-5, with TRBD2 matching 14 bases. The CDR3 length is 20 residues. The V gene's germline CDR1 is SGHNT and CDR2 YYREEE (reference sequence). Trimming took 4 bases from V and 2 from J; bases not matched to a gene: 16. The CDR3 sequence: CASSAPGLAGDPGRQETQYF. CDR3 sequence (DNA): TGTGCCAGCAGCGCCCCGGGACTAGCGGGAGACCCGGGACGTCAAGAGACCCAGTACTTC.

This clone has a handful of counts. The sample holds other DNA sequences that translate to the same CDR3. This chain links TRBV9 with TRBJ1-5; D not certain. Germline V gives CDR1 SGDLS, CDR2 YYNGEE. The CDR3 extends over 14 amino acids. The V end lost 0 bases, the J end lost 7 bases, and 11 bases lay between the germline ends. This chain's CDR3 is CASSVGQGGQPQHF. The CDR3 DNA is TGTGCCAGCAGCGTAGGGCAAGGTGGGCAGCCCCAGCATTTT.

V is TRBV9 and J is TRBJ2-5; tentative D call: TRBD1 (5 bases). V lost 2 bases and J lost 3, with 8 bases in between. The CDR3 is 13 amino acids. Germline CDR1 and CDR2: SGDLS and YYNGEE. In DNA, the CDR3 is TGTGCCAGCAGCGTGGGGCCAAAAGAGACCCAGTACTTC. Its protein is CASSVGPKETQYF.

J is TRBJ1-1 and V is TRBV28; D possibly corresponds to TRBD1 (5 bases). Germline CDR1 reads MDHEN; CDR2 reads SYDVKM. CDR3 length: 15 residues. Trimming removed 2 bases from V and 6 bases from J, with 16 bases in between. The CDR3 here is CASSLRLAGRAEAFF. CDR3 in DNA: TGTGCCAGCAGTTTACGTTTGGCAGGGAGGGCTGAAGCTTTCTTT.

This chain connects TRBV10-3 to TRBJ1-3; TRBD1 matches at 10 bases. CDR1 and CDR2 (germline): ENHRY, SYGVKD. Trimming removed 0 bases from V and 4 bases from J; junction bases left unmatched: 6. The CDR3 has 17 residues. CDR3 sequence reads: CAISESLTGGAGNTIYF. CDR3 nucleotides: TGTGCCATCAGTGAGTCGCTGACAGGGGGCGCCGGAAACACCATATATTTT.

This chain links TRBV12-5 with TRBJ1-2, with 8 bases matching TRBD1. The J segment lost 4 bases and the V segment lost 0 bases, leaving 16 bases of the junction unmatched. Germline V gene data show CDR1 as LGHNT and CDR2 as FRNRAP. There are 19 residues in the CDR3. CDR3 nucleotides: TGTGCTAGTGGTTTGGTAGTGTCAGGGCCTACGGACAGGGCCTATGGCTACACCTTC. It specifies CASGLVVSGPTDRAYGYTF.

CDR3 protein: CASSLRLLAGGTRSSTDTQYF. For the CDR3, the DNA is TGTGCCAGCAGCCTCCGCTTACTAGCGGGAGGGACTAGATCTAGCACAGATACGCAGTATTTT. The chain recombines TRBV14 with TRBJ2-3, with 13 bases that match TRBD2. CDR3 length equals 21 residues. Germline V gives CDR1 SGHDN, CDR2 FVKESK. The junction had 16 bases not matched to a gene; V was cut back by 4 bases and J by 0 bases.